The clone carrying this T cell receptor beta chain showed up just a few times. The data originate from a study of blood T cell repertoires in COVID-19. Overall study: The United States, Italy and Spain were the sources of the acute and convalescent COVID-19 samples. PBMCs, B-cell-depleted T cells, or T cells provided the cDNA or gDNA that made up the material.

Per the original data handling: Reference gene primer amplification gave nucleated cell count estimates. Produced via immunoSEQ multiplex PCR; TCRdb's table is partial and in-frame only. The V and J calls and clone size are taken from that table; D and trimming were inferred from the DNA. Here the sample spans some 32,000 clones, roughly 87% being singletons. The receptor was isolated from a man aged 60-69 years with active COVID-19. The sequencing input was peripheral blood.

CDR3 in DNA: TGTGCCAGCAGTGAAATTCTAGTCTCCAATGAGCAGTTCTTC. This translates into CASSEILVSNEQFF. The chain has TRBV2 and TRBJ2-1; D ambiguous. The V gene lost 2 bases and the J gene lost 6 bases, with 11 bases spanning the gap. Looked up from germline, CDR1 is SNHLY and CDR2 is FYNNEI. The CDR3 length is 14 residues.